What follows describes a single TCR beta chain. The data are from a study of blood T cell repertoires in COVID-19. In the study overall: The samples span acute and convalescent COVID-19 from the United States, Italy and Spain. In each case, the material was cDNA or gDNA derived from T cells, B-cell-depleted T cells, or PBMCs.

V shed 8 bases and J shed 0 bases, with 16 bases lying between them. This CDR3 spans 15 amino acids. Germline CDR1 MNHNY, CDR2 SVGAGI (reference sequence). Original processing notes: Amplifying reference gene primers gave estimates of nucleated cell counts. TCRdb's table, derived via immunoSEQ multiplex PCR, lists solely in-frame clones and lacks some. V and J calls and clone size are copied from that table; D and trimming were computed from the DNA. The table lists under 250,000 clones, 75% to 85% of them singletons. This chain uses TRBV6-6 with TRBJ1-1, with a weak D call TRBD1 (6 bases). The sequenced sample was peripheral blood. This clonotype was obtained from a man aged 45-65 years with active or convalescent COVID-19. The CDR3 protein is CASSFQGLMNTEAFF. CDR3 DNA sequence: TGTGCCAGCTCTTTTCAGGGGCTGATGAACACTGAAGCTTTCTTT.